The 27 T cell receptor beta chains presented below share a single source sample, sequenced in a study of vaccination effects on CD4 cells after COVID-19. Antigen-specific CD4+ T cells were expanded with viral peptide pools in the ViraFEST assay before sequencing. Following culture for about ten days, CD4+ T cells were isolated. Participants each got two BNT162b2 or mRNA-1273 vaccine doses. The repertoire was sequenced with immunoSEQ multiplex PCR; TCRdb's copy has only in-frame clones and lacks some. The repertoire includes over 60,000 clones, around 69% of them detected once, and roughly 1.4% sits in the top ten. What these receptors recognize is not known. The material was CD4+ T cells from PBMCs cultured with HCoV-229E spike peptides, obtained after COVID-19 vaccination. The receptors come from a human donor who received a COVID-19 vaccine.

The J gene is TRBJ2-4, the V gene TRBV24-1, with D possibly TRBD2 on 6 matching bases. Deletions cut 3 bases from V and 2 bases from J, with 10 bases between. Looked up from germline, CDR1 is KGHDR and CDR2 is SFDVKD. This CDR3 is 15 amino acids long. The CDR3 coding sequence is TGTGCCACCAGTGATCCGGGGGAACCCAAAAACATTCAGTACTTC. Its protein is CATSDPGEPKNIQYF.

The V call is TRBV18, the J call TRBJ2-2; D call uncertain. The CDR3 is made up of 15 amino acids. Between the trimmed V and J ends, which lost 3 bases and 0 bases, there was a span of 8 bases. Germline loops: CDR1 KGHSH, CDR2 LQKENI. CDR3 amino acids: CASSPDNSNTGELFF. DNA for the CDR3: TGTGCCAGCTCACCCGACAATTCGAACACCGGGGAGCTGTTTTTT.

The chain is built from TRBV5-1 and TRBJ1-1; D might be TRBD1 (5 bases). The V end was cut by 5 bases, the J end by 3 bases, with 17 bases between. There are 15 residues in the CDR3. Germline V CDR1 and CDR2: SGHRS, YFSETQ. This CDR3 is CASSRGGEVDTEAFF. The CDR3 coding sequence is TGCGCCAGCAGTCGGGGGGGGGAAGTAGACACTGAAGCTTTCTTT.

The V call is TRBV6-5, the J call TRBJ2-7; the D gene is possibly TRBD2 (6 bases). V lost 7 bases, J lost 3 bases, and 16 bases lay in between. CDR1 and CDR2 from the germline V gene are MNHEY and SVGAGI. The CDR3 is 14 residues long. CDR3 region: CASNRDFSDYEQYV. The CDR3, as DNA: TGTGCCAGCAATCGGGACTTTTCCGACTACGAGCAGTACGTC.

The chain recombines TRBV4-2 with TRBJ2-3; D not certain. This CDR3 is 16 amino acids long. The germline gives CDR1 LGHNA, CDR2 YNFKEQ. Trimming left V 1 base short and J 1 base short, with 12 bases between. The CDR3 nucleotides are TGTGCCAGCAGCCAAGGTACCTCTCCAGGCACAGATACGCAGTATTTT. Translation gives CASSQGTSPGTDTQYF.

V usage is TRBV15 and J usage is TRBJ1-5; D might be TRBD1 (6 bases). From germline, CDR1 is LNHNV and CDR2 YYDKDF (reference sequence). The CDR3 length is 14 residues. Trimming removed 5 bases at V and 6 bases at J, with 14 bases between. CDR3 in amino acids: CATSFQQGGQPQHF. Written as DNA, the CDR3 is TGTGCCACCAGCTTTCAACAGGGTGGTCAGCCCCAGCATTTT.

The CDR3 bases are TGCGCCAGCAGCCATACCGGGCCTGCCTACAATGAGCAGTTCTTC. Its translation is CASSHTGPAYNEQFF. This chain connects TRBV5-1 to TRBJ2-1; D call uncertain. Trimming stripped 4 bases from V and 2 bases from J, with 13 bases between. The CDR3 has 15 residues. Germline lookup yields CDR1 SGHRS and CDR2 YFSETQ.

The CDR3 loop is CASSEYGSGYTF. The CDR3 coding sequence is TGCGCCAGCAGTGAGTACGGCTCTGGCTACACCTTC. V gene TRBV10-1 combines with J gene TRBJ1-2; D gene ambiguous. Germline V gene lookup returns CDR1 WNHNN and CDR2 SYGVQD (reference sequence). This CDR3 is 12 amino acids long. V lost 1 base to trimming and J lost 7 bases, with 7 bases between them.

The rearrangement links TRBV2 to TRBJ1-1; no reliable D call. V gave up 6 bases and J gave up 1 base, with 9 bases separating them. CDR3 size: 13 residues. Per germline, CDR1 SNHLY and CDR2 FYNNEI. CDR3 in DNA: TGTGCCAGCAGGTGGGATGCGAACACTGAAGCTTTCTTT. This codes for CASRWDANTEAFF.

This clone was counted only a few times. The V call is TRBV29-1, the J call TRBJ2-3; unclear D gene. Deletions cut 7 bases from V and 2 bases from J, with 4 bases between. Germline V lookup: CDR1 SQVTM, CDR2 ANQGSEA. The CDR3 loop spans 10 amino acids. The DNA for the CDR3 is TGCAGCGCTGTCACAGATACGCAGTATTTT. It yields the protein CSAVTDTQYF.

In this sample, this clone turned up a few times. J is TRBJ1-2 and V is TRBV6-5, with D unclear. The germline gives CDR1 MNHEY, CDR2 SVGAGI. Trimming removed 0 bases at V and 2 bases at J, with 10 bases between. This CDR3 has 15 residues. The CDR3 DNA is TGTGCCAGCAGTTACTCGTTTCCAGCCAACTATGGCTACACCTTC. Protein: CASSYSFPANYGYTF.

This chain links TRBV19 with TRBJ2-1; maybe TRBD1 (6 bases). V was shortened by 4 bases and J by 8 bases, with 18 bases between the two germline ends. There are 15 residues in the CDR3. Germline CDR1 reads LNHDA; CDR2 reads SQIVND (reference sequence). CDR3 loop: CASSTVRAGADEQFF. The CDR3 coding sequence is TGTGCCAGTAGTACAGTGAGGGCAGGGGCAGATGAGCAGTTCTTC.

The chain links TRBV7-3 to TRBJ2-3; either TRBD1 or TRBD2 may supply D (5 bases each). The CDR3 is 12 residues long. Trimming cost V 1 base and J 6 bases, with 5 bases left between them. Germline-derived CDR1 and CDR2 are SGHTA and FQGTGA. CDR3 region: CASSLRDDTQYF. The CDR3 bases are TGTGCCAGCAGCTTAAGGGACGATACGCAGTATTTT.

The rearrangement joins TRBV19 to TRBJ1-2, with 7 bases lining up with TRBD1. CDR1 and CDR2 (germline): LNHDA, SQIVND (reference sequence). V was pared by 2 bases and J by 4 bases, with 10 bases of the junction left unmatched. There are 16 residues in the CDR3. The CDR3 here is CASSITGQLASYGYTF. In nucleotides, the CDR3 is TGTGCCAGTAGTATAACGGGACAGCTAGCTTCCTATGGCTACACCTTC.

The chain uses TRBV29-1 and TRBJ2-1; 10 nucleotides match TRBD1. CDR1 is SQVTM and CDR2 is ANQGSEA in the germline V gene. CDR3 length: 16 residues. J lost 4 bases, V lost 2 bases, and 8 bases had no gene match. CDR3 DNA: TGCAGCGTTGAATTTGGGACAGGGGACCGATACAATGAGCAGTTCTTC. Amino acids: CSVEFGTGDRYNEQFF.

This clone has just a few counts. The chain joins TRBV5-5 to TRBJ1-2; D remains ambiguous. Germline lookup yields CDR1 SGHKS and CDR2 YYEKEE (reference sequence). The CDR3 has 13 amino acids. Trimming pared 3 bases from V and 1 base from J, leaving 7 bases between. DNA for the CDR3: TGTGCCAGCAGCTCCGTCGGTAACTATGGCTACACCTTC. Translating gives CASSSVGNYGYTF.

The chain joins TRBV2 to TRBJ1-4, with D uncertain. The V end was cut by 5 bases, the J end by 5 bases, with 6 bases between. CDR1 is SNHLY and CDR2 is FYNNEI in the germline V gene. This CDR3 region has 12 residues. The CDR3 region is CASSWRNEKLFF. CDR3 in DNA: TGTGCCAGCAGTTGGAGGAATGAAAAACTGTTTTTT.

V and J are TRBV6-2 or TRBV6-3 and TRBJ2-3; 11 bases are a match to TRBD2. The CDR3 covers 15 residues. With 4 bases clipped from V and 5 bases from J, the junction kept 5 bases outside the gene matches. Germline V gene data show CDR1 as MNHEY and CDR2 as SVGEGT. In DNA, the CDR3 is TGTGCCAGCAGTTTGAATAGCGGGGGGGGAGATACGCAGTATTTT. The encoded protein is CASSLNSGGGDTQYF.

This clone was picked up one time. V gene TRBV24-1 combines with J gene TRBJ2-4; D may be TRBD1 (5 bases). Per the germline V gene, CDR1 is KGHDR and CDR2 is SFDVKD. The V end was cut by 11 bases, the J end by 8 bases, with 9 bases between. The CDR3 is made up of 10 amino acids. The CDR3 DNA reads TGTGCCAAGCAGGGTGACATTCAGTACTTC. Its translation: CAKQGDIQYF.

As DNA, the CDR3 is TGTGCCAGAAGCTTACTTGCCCTGGAGTACGAGCAGTACGTC. Translated: CARSLLALEYEQYV. The chain employs TRBV7-5 and TRBJ2-7; the DNA was not used to check the table's D call, TRBD2. TRBV7-5 constitutes a pseudogene. CDR3 length: 14 residues.

The rearrangement uses TRBV7-8 and TRBJ1-5; D gene uncertain. Germline lookup yields CDR1 SGHVS and CDR2 FQNEAQ. This CDR3 contains 14 residues. V was shortened by 1 base and J by 9 bases, with 13 bases between the two germline ends. In nucleotides, the CDR3 is TGTGCCAGCAGCTTAGTCCCGGGTTCGGGGCCCCAGCATTTT. Translating gives CASSLVPGSGPQHF.

This clone was counted between two and nine times. The V call is TRBV2, the J call TRBJ1-2; D gene ambiguous. Germline-derived CDR1 and CDR2 are SNHLY and FYNNEI. V lost 6 bases and J lost 4, with 15 bases in between. The CDR3 is 14 amino acids. CDR3 in amino acids: CASSRQEGSYGYTF. In nucleotides, the CDR3 is TGTGCCAGCAGCCGTCAGGAGGGATCCTATGGCTACACCTTC.

V and J are TRBV11-1 and TRBJ2-7; tentatively, D is TRBD1 (6 bases). Trimming pared 5 bases from V and 2 bases from J, leaving 13 bases between. The CDR3 consists of 14 residues. Germline lookup yields CDR1 SGHAT and CDR2 FQDESV (reference sequence). CDR3 sequence (DNA): TGTGCCAGCAGCCGCAACAGGGACACCTACGAGCAGTACGTC. The encoded protein is CASSRNRDTYEQYV.

The chain joins TRBV19 to TRBJ2-4, with 7 bases that match TRBD1. CDR3 length: 17 residues. Germline loops: CDR1 LNHDA, CDR2 SQIVND (reference sequence). After removal of 3 bases from V and 0 bases from J, the junction contained 8 bases not matched to a gene. This chain's CDR3 is CASSIRGQKIAKNIQYF. The CDR3 DNA reads as TGTGCCAGTAGTATTCGGGGACAGAAGATAGCCAAAAACATTCAGTACTTC.

This clone was detected only a few times. V usage is TRBV5-5 and J usage is TRBJ1-5; possibly TRBD1 for D (5 bases). The V gene lost 1 base and the J gene lost 7 bases, with 15 bases spanning the gap. Germline values: CDR1 SGHKS, CDR2 YYEKEE (reference sequence). This CDR3 has 15 amino acids. The CDR3 reads CASSLYRDLRQPQHF. The CDR3 nucleotides read TGTGCCAGCAGCTTGTATAGGGACCTCCGACAGCCCCAGCATTTT. The variable domain in full, with the rest retrieved from reference TRBV5-5 and TRBJ1-5, is DAGVTQSPTHLIKTRGQQVTLRCSPISGHKSVSWYQQVLGQGPQFIFQYYEKEERGRGNFPDRFSARQFPNYSSELNVNALLLGDSALYLCASSLYRDLRQPQHFGDGTRLSIL.

The chain carries TRBV30 and TRBJ2-7; 9 nucleotides align to TRBD1. Trimming removed 6 bases from V and 3 bases from J; junction bases left unmatched: 9. This CDR3 has 14 amino acids. CDR1 is GTSNPN, CDR2 SVGIG, per germline (reference sequence). For the CDR3, the DNA is TGTGCCTGCAGCCTCGGGACAGGGCTCTACGAGCAGTACGTC. Translation: CACSLGTGLYEQYV.

The chain links TRBV3-1 (or the pseudogene TRBV3-2) to TRBJ1-4, with no clear D. The CDR3 consists of 12 residues. Germline V gene data show CDR1 as LGHDT and CDR2 as YNNKEL (reference sequence). V was clipped by 4 bases and J by 3 bases, with 3 bases between them. The DNA of the CDR3 is TGTGCCAGCAGCCGACCTAATGAAAAACTGTTTTTT. Its translation is CASSRPNEKLFF.